Listed below are T cell receptor beta chains from one sample, sequenced in a study of sequential checkpoint blockade in melanoma. Measured with immunoSEQ multiplex PCR; TCRdb has only the in-frame clones, and not every one. This table has around 15,000 clones, around half appearing once. This specimen was CD8+ T cells sorted from blood (inferred from file names), taken from a patient given nivolumab and ipilimumab in sequence. All receptors come from a human donor with melanoma. Both conserved end residues are part of each CDR3. D genes are given only for firm matches. Size is omitted from some rows. Given values are once, few, many or a class for expanded clones.

D gene: TRBD1
clone size: .
J gene: TRBJ1-5
V gene: TRBV7-9
CDR3 protein: CASSPLTGSGHQPQHF
CDR3 DNA: TGTGCCAGCAGCCCTCTGACAGGGTCGGGTCATCAGCCCCAGCATTTT

D gene: TRBD1
clone size: .
J gene: TRBJ2-1
V gene: TRBV4-1
CDR3 protein: CASSQGQIGTGFYEQFF
CDR3 DNA: TGCGCCAGCAGCCAGGGGCAAATTGGGACAGGGTTTTATGAGCAGTTCTTC

D gene: TRBD2
clone size: .
J gene: TRBJ2-1
V gene: TRBV4-1
CDR3 protein: CASSQDLTSGRYNEQFF
CDR3 DNA: TGCGCCAGCAGCCAAGACCTGACTAGCGGGAGGTACAATGAGCAGTTCTTC

D gene: TRBD1
clone size: .
J gene: TRBJ2-7
V gene: TRBV6-6
CDR3 protein: CASSSGTATYEQYF
CDR3 DNA: TGTGCCAGCAGTTCCGGGACAGCTACCTACGAGCAGTACTTC

D gene: TRBD2
clone size: .
J gene: TRBJ2-7
V gene: TRBV19
CDR3 protein: CASSIELAGVEQYF
CDR3 DNA: TGTGCCAGTAGTATAGAGCTAGCGGGGGTCGAGCAGTACTTC

D gene: TRBD1
clone size: medium-sized
J gene: TRBJ1-2
V gene: TRBV27
CDR3 protein: CASRGTAGDYGYTF
CDR3 DNA: TGTGCCAGCAGGGGGACAGCGGGCGACTATGGCTACACCTTC

D gene: TRBD1
clone size: .
J gene: TRBJ1-2
V gene: TRBV5-4
CDR3 protein: CASSLGGTAIYGYTF
CDR3 DNA: TGTGCCAGCAGCTTAGGAGGGACAGCTATCTATGGCTACACCTTC

D gene: TRBD2
clone size: .
J gene: TRBJ2-7
V gene: TRBV4-2
CDR3 protein: CASSQDQSTSYSYEQYF
CDR3 DNA: TGTGCCAGCAGCCAAGATCAGTCGACTAGCTATTCCTACGAGCAGTACTTC

D gene: .
clone size: once
J gene: TRBJ1-5
V gene: TRBV27
CDR3 protein: CASSSEPGLLNQPQHF
CDR3 DNA: TGTGCCAGCAGTTCCGAACCGGGACTGCTCAATCAGCCCCAGCATTTT

D gene: .
clone size: once
J gene: TRBJ1-4
V gene: TRBV27
CDR3 protein: CASSLHRDNEKLFF
CDR3 DNA: TGTGCCAGCAGTTTACACCGGGATAATGAAAAACTGTTTTTT

D gene: TRBD2
clone size: .
J gene: TRBJ2-2
V gene: TRBV7-6
CDR3 protein: CASSPRTSLAGGQTGELFF
CDR3 DNA: TGTGCCAGCAGCCCTAGGACCTCCCTAGCGGGGGGGCAGACCGGGGAGCTGTTTTTT

D gene: .
clone size: .
J gene: TRBJ2-1
V gene: TRBV12-5
CDR3 protein: CASGSDRAGGVNEQFF
CDR3 DNA: TGTGCTAGTGGTTCCGACAGGGCGGGGGGTGTTAATGAGCAGTTCTTC

D gene: TRBD1
clone size: few
J gene: TRBJ1-1
V gene: TRBV11-2
CDR3 protein: CASSLRTGGNTEAFF
CDR3 DNA: TGCGCCAGCAGCCTGAGGACAGGGGGGAACACTGAAGCTTTCTTT

D gene: .
clone size: few
J gene: TRBJ2-7
V gene: TRBV7-9
CDR3 protein: CASSGGHQPTYEQYF
CDR3 DNA: TGTGCCAGCAGCGGGGGACACCAACCCACCTACGAGCAGTACTTC

D gene: TRBD2
clone size: .
J gene: TRBJ2-7
V gene: TRBV28
CDR3 protein: CASRYLAGDLYEQYF
CDR3 DNA: TGTGCCAGCAGATACCTAGCGGGAGATTTGTACGAGCAGTACTTC

D gene: TRBD2
clone size: .
J gene: TRBJ2-1
V gene: TRBV9
CDR3 protein: CASSPTSGGSSYNEQFF
CDR3 DNA: TGTGCCAGCAGTCCTACTAGCGGGGGGAGCTCCTACAATGAGCAGTTCTTC

D gene: .
clone size: few
J gene: TRBJ1-1
V gene: TRBV9
CDR3 protein: CASSVSQNTEAFF
CDR3 DNA: TGTGCCAGCAGCGTTTCACAGAACACTGAAGCTTTCTTT

D gene: TRBD1
clone size: few
J gene: TRBJ2-1
V gene: TRBV7-9
CDR3 protein: CASSLIQGQVEQFF
CDR3 DNA: TGTGCCAGCAGCTTAATACAGGGGCAGGTTGAGCAGTTCTTC

D gene: .
clone size: .
J gene: TRBJ1-2
V gene: TRBV10-3
CDR3 protein: CAISDPRTDLRAGYTF
CDR3 DNA: TGTGCCATCAGTGATCCCCGGACAGACCTGAGGGCTGGCTACACCTTC

D gene: .
clone size: .
J gene: TRBJ1-5
V gene: TRBV4-1
CDR3 protein: CASSHGALGNQPQHF
CDR3 DNA: TGCGCCAGCAGCCATGGAGCCCTTGGGAATCAGCCCCAGCATTTT

D gene: TRBD1
clone size: few
J gene: TRBJ2-2
V gene: TRBV6-5
CDR3 protein: CASSQDRGSTGELFF
CDR3 DNA: TGTGCCAGCAGCCAAGACAGGGGGTCCACCGGGGAGCTGTTTTTT

D gene: .
clone size: few
J gene: TRBJ1-3
V gene: TRBV5-1
CDR3 protein: CASSLIGPGNTIYF
CDR3 DNA: TGCGCCAGCAGCTTGATCGGTCCTGGAAACACCATATATTTT

D gene: TRBD1
clone size: .
J gene: TRBJ1-1
V gene: TRBV6-5
CDR3 protein: CASSLTGGIGSEAFF
CDR3 DNA: TGTGCCAGCAGTTTAACAGGGGGTATCGGTTCTGAAGCTTTCTTT

D gene: TRBD1
clone size: few
J gene: TRBJ2-7
V gene: TRBV30
CDR3 protein: CAGSPGQGYEQYF
CDR3 DNA: TGTGCCGGGTCCCCGGGACAGGGGTACGAGCAGTACTTC

D gene: .
clone size: few
J gene: TRBJ1-2
V gene: TRBV6-1
CDR3 protein: CASSSGGNYGYTF
CDR3 DNA: TGTGCCAGCAGTAGTGGCGGGAACTATGGCTACACCTTC

D gene: .
clone size: .
J gene: TRBJ2-7
V gene: TRBV2
CDR3 protein: CASSLESSYEQYF
CDR3 DNA: TGTGCCAGCAGTCTCGAGAGCTCCTACGAGCAGTACTTC

D gene: TRBD1
clone size: .
J gene: TRBJ2-2
V gene: TRBV2
CDR3 protein: CASSQGVGELFF
CDR3 DNA: TGTGCCAGCAGTCAGGGGGTCGGGGAGCTGTTTTTT

D gene: TRBD2
clone size: .
J gene: TRBJ2-2
V gene: TRBV9
CDR3 protein: CASSVGDSGKLGELFF
CDR3 DNA: TGTGCCAGCAGCGTAGGGGATAGCGGGAAGTTGGGGGAGCTGTTTTTT

D gene: .
clone size: .
J gene: TRBJ2-7
V gene: TRBV4-1
CDR3 protein: CASSQDWEEAGGFREQYF
CDR3 DNA: TGCGCCAGCAGCCAAGATTGGGAGGAAGCGGGCGGGTTTAGGGAGCAGTACTTC

D gene: TRBD1
clone size: .
J gene: TRBJ1-2
V gene: TRBV28
CDR3 protein: CASRPWTGEAYGYTF
CDR3 DNA: TGTGCCAGCAGACCCTGGACAGGGGAGGCCTATGGCTACACCTTC

D gene: .
clone size: once
J gene: TRBJ2-5
V gene: TRBV4-1
CDR3 protein: CASSQDLEIGETQYF
CDR3 DNA: TGCGCCAGCAGCCAAGATCTAGAAATAGGAGAGACCCAGTACTTC

D gene: TRBD1
clone size: .
J gene: TRBJ1-1
V gene: TRBV6-5
CDR3 protein: CASSRDRGITEALF
CDR3 DNA: TGTGCCAGCAGCCGAGACAGGGGGATTACTGAAGCTCTCTTT

D gene: TRBD2
clone size: .
J gene: TRBJ2-1
V gene: TRBV6-5
CDR3 protein: CASSPGLAGLGEQFF
CDR3 DNA: TGTGCCAGCAGCCCGGGACTAGCGGGATTAGGAGAGCAGTTCTTC

D gene: TRBD1
clone size: few
J gene: TRBJ2-2
V gene: TRBV7-8
CDR3 protein: CASSLTVGQGNTGELFF
CDR3 DNA: TGTGCCAGCAGCTTAACAGTGGGACAGGGAAATACCGGGGAGCTGTTTTTT

D gene: .
clone size: .
J gene: TRBJ1-2
V gene: TRBV5-3
CDR3 protein: CARRYDSQTNYGYTF
CDR3 DNA: TGTGCCAGAAGGTACGACAGCCAGACCAACTATGGCTACACCTTC

D gene: TRBD2
clone size: .
J gene: TRBJ2-3
V gene: TRBV2
CDR3 protein: CASSGTSGGTDTQYF
CDR3 DNA: TGTGCCAGCAGTGGGACTAGCGGGGGGACAGATACGCAGTATTTT

D gene: .
clone size: .
J gene: TRBJ2-7
V gene: TRBV27
CDR3 protein: CASNPLGGQSTPYEQYF
CDR3 DNA: TGTGCCAGCAACCCGTTGGGGGGACAGAGTACGCCCTACGAGCAGTACTTC

D gene: TRBD1
clone size: few
J gene: TRBJ2-3
V gene: TRBV9
CDR3 protein: CASSVADRGLGDTQYF
CDR3 DNA: TGTGCCAGCAGCGTAGCGGACAGGGGGCTCGGAGATACGCAGTATTTT

D gene: .
clone size: .
J gene: TRBJ1-4
V gene: TRBV19
CDR3 protein: CASSVDPGSREKLFF
CDR3 DNA: TGTGCCAGTAGTGTGGACCCAGGGTCTCGGGAAAAACTGTTTTTT

D gene: TRBD2
clone size: .
J gene: TRBJ2-7
V gene: TRBV5-1
CDR3 protein: CASSYAAGSYEQYF
CDR3 DNA: TGCGCCAGCAGCTATGCAGCGGGGTCCTACGAGCAGTACTTC

D gene: .
clone size: .
J gene: TRBJ2-2
V gene: TRBV7-7
CDR3 protein: CASSLATTGSGSTGELFF
CDR3 DNA: TGTGCCAGCAGCTTAGCGACGACAGGCTCGGGGAGCACCGGGGAGCTGTTTTTT

D gene: TRBD1
clone size: .
J gene: TRBJ2-7
V gene: TRBV7-9
CDR3 protein: CASSSGTGTYEQYF
CDR3 DNA: TGTGCCAGCAGCTCCGGGACAGGGACCTACGAGCAGTACTTC

D gene: .
clone size: .
J gene: TRBJ1-1
V gene: TRBV19
CDR3 protein: CASSTGLVNTEAFF
CDR3 DNA: TGTGCCAGTAGTACAGGGCTCGTGAACACTGAAGCTTTCTTT

D gene: .
clone size: .
J gene: TRBJ1-4
V gene: TRBV4-1
CDR3 protein: CASSQDWGPPNEKLFF
CDR3 DNA: TGCGCCAGCAGCCAAGATTGGGGGCCCCCAAATGAAAAACTGTTTTTT

D gene: TRBD1
clone size: .
J gene: TRBJ2-7
V gene: TRBV27
CDR3 protein: CASSSQGEFYEQYF
CDR3 DNA: TGTGCCAGCAGTTCGCAGGGGGAATTCTACGAGCAGTACTTC